This TCR beta chain was identified during a study of T cell changes during pregnancy in multiple sclerosis. Method: immunoSEQ multiplex PCR; TCRdb's copy keeps in-frame clones and lacks some. The data hold just under 20,000 clones, with 75% to 90% observed a single time. Germline CDR1 reads SEHNR; CDR2 reads FQNEAQ (reference sequence). The CDR3 contains 13 residues. Trimming shortened V by 4 bases and J by 1 base, and 7 bases separated the two germline ends. V and J are TRBV7-9 and TRBJ1-1, with D perhaps TRBD1 (6 bases). The receptor comes from a female donor in good health, enrolled as a control in a pregnancy study. The sample here was CD8+ T cells from peripheral blood mononuclear cells, taken in the third trimester of pregnancy. The CDR3: CASSSGQNTEAFF. CDR3 DNA: TGTGCCAGCAGCTCGGGACAGAACACTGAAGCTTTCTTT.